The clone carrying this TCR beta chain has at least ten counts. The antigen is unknown. Trimming removed 6 bases at V and 2 bases at J, with 13 bases between. The CDR3 is 14 amino acids. The germline V gene has CDR1 SGHTA and CDR2 FQGNSA. This entry comes from a study of T cells in Graves' hyperthyroidism and ophthalmopathy. General study findings and limits: A model built on 13 V-J features separated ophthalmopathy from stable hyperthyroidism.

The investigators amplified TCR beta CDR3 regions from RNA transcripts. Using the HTBI primer set, a first-round RT-PCR was run on the TCR CDR3. MiXCR was run by TCRdb on the multiplex PCR reads, yielding one entry per CDR3 protein. Altogether 540,000 or so distinct CDR3 sequences are present, 15% to 17% being singletons, with the ten largest covering approximately 7.4%. Clinical symptoms, serum thyroxine, TRAb, thyroid ultrasound and orbital computed tomography established diagnosis. The clonotype comes from a woman aged 30 to 39 with Graves' hyperthyroidism. The sequenced sample consisted of blood. This chain links TRBV7-2 with TRBJ2-5; the D gene is possibly TRBD2 (6 bases). The CDR3 sequence: CASSYSGSQETQYF. CDR3 DNA sequence: TGTGCCAGCAGTTACAGCGGGTCTCAAGAGACCCAGTACTTC.